This T cell receptor beta chain was sequenced in a study of blood T cell repertoires in COVID-19. Across the whole study: The samples span acute and convalescent COVID-19 from the United States, Italy and Spain. T cells, B-cell-depleted T cells, or PBMCs provided the cDNA or gDNA that served as material.

In the source study's methods: Nucleated cell number was recorded as an estimate derived from reference gene primer amplification. Some clones are missing from TCRdb's copy, which holds only in-frame ones; the method was immunoSEQ multiplex PCR. V, J and clone size reflect that table, while D and trimming were determined from the DNA. The sample lists roughly 230,000 clones, around four fifths seen once, with about 4% in the top ten. This clone came up once. Germline V gene sequence: CDR1 SGHAT, CDR2 FQNNGV. Trimming took off 2 bases at V and 2 bases at J, with 8 bases between the two ends. The CDR3 consists of 14 residues.

The gene calls are TRBV11-2 and TRBJ2-3, with D unclear. The sample taken for sequencing was peripheral blood. The clonotype comes from a man in his fifties with acute or convalescent COVID-19. CDR3 sequence: CASSLLQTTDTQYF. The DNA for the CDR3 is TGTGCCAGCAGCTTACTACAGACCACAGATACGCAGTATTTT.